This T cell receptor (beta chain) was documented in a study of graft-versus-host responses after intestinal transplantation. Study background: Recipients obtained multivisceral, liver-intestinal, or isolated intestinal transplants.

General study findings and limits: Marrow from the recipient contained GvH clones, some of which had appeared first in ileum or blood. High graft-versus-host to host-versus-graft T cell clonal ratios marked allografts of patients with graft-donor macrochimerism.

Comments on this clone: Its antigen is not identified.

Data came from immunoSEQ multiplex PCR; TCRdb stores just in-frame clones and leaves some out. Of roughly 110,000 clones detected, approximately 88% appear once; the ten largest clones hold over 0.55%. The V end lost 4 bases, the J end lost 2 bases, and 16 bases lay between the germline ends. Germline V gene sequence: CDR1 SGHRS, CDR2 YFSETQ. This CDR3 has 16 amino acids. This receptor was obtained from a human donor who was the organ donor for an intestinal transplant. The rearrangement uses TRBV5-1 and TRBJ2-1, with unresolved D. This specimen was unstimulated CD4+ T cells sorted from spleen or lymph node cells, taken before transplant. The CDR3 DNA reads TGCGCCAGCAGCGATGGCTGGTCAGACCCCTACAATGAGCAGTTCTTC. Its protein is CASSDGWSDPYNEQFF.